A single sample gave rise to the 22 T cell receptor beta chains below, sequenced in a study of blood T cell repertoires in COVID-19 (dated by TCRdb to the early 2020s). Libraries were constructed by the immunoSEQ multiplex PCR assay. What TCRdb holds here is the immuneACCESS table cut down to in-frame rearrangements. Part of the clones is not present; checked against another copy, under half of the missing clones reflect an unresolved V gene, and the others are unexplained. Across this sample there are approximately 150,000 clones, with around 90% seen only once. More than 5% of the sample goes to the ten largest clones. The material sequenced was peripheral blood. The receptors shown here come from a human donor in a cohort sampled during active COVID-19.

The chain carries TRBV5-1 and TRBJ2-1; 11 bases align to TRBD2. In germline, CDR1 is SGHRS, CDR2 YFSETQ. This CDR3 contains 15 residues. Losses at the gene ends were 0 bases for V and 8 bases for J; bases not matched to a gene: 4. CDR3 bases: TGCGCCAGCAGCTTGGCGCTAGCGGGAGGCCATGAGCAGTTCTTC. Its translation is CASSLALAGGHEQFF.

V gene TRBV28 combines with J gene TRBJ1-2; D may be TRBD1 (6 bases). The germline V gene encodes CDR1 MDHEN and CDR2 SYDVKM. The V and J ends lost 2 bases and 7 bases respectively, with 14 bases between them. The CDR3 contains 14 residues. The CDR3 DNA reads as TGTGCCAGCAGTTTACTACAGGGATTCCGTGGCTACACCTTC. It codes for CASSLLQGFRGYTF.

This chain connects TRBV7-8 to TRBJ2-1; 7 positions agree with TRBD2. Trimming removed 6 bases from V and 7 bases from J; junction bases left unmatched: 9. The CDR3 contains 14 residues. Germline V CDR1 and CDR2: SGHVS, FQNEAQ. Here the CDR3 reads CASSIPGGGNEQFF. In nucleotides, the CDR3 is TGTGCCAGCAGTATCCCGGGGGGTGGTAATGAGCAGTTCTTC. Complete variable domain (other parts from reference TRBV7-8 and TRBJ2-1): GAGVSQSPRYKVAKRGQDVALRCDPISGHVSLFWYQQALGQGPEFLTYFQNEAQLDKSGLPSDRFFAERPEGSVSTLKIQRTQQEDSAVYLCASSIPGGGNEQFFGPGTRLTVL.

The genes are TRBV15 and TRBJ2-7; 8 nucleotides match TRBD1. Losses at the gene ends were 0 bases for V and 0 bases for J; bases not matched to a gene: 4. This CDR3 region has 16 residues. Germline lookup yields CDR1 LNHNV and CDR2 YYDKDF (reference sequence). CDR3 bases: TGTGCCACCAGCAGAGATCCCCAGGGGGCCTCCTACGAGCAGTACTTC. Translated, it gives CATSRDPQGASYEQYF.

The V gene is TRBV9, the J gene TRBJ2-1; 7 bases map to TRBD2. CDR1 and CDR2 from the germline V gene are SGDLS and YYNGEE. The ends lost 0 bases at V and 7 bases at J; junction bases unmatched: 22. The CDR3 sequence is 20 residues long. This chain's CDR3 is CASSVGSRGPGLTFLNEQFF. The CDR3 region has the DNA TGTGCCAGCAGCGTAGGGTCTCGGGGACCGGGACTAACCTTCCTGAATGAGCAGTTCTTC.

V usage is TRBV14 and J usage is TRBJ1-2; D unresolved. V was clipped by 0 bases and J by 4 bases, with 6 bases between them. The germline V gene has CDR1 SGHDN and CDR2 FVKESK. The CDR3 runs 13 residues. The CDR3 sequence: CASSQDLTYGYTF. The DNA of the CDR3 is TGTGCCAGCAGCCAAGACCTAACCTATGGCTACACCTTC.

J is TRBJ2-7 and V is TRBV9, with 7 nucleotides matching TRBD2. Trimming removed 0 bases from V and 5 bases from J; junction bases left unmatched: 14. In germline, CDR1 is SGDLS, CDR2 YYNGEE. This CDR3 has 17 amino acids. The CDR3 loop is CASSVGPRGGGSDEQYF. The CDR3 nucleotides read TGTGCCAGCAGCGTAGGCCCCCGGGGTGGCGGGAGCGACGAGCAGTACTTC. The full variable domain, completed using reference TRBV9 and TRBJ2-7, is DSGVTQTPKHLITATGQRVTLRCSPRSGDLSVYWYQQSLDQGLQFLIQYYNGEERAKGNILERFSAQQFPDLHSELNLSSLELGDSALYFCASSVGPRGGGSDEQYFGPGTRLTVT.

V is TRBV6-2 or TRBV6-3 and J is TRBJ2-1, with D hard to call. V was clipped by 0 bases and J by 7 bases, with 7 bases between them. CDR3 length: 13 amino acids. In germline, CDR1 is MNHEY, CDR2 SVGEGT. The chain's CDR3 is CASSYSRSNEQFF. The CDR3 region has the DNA TGTGCCAGCAGTTACTCGAGATCTAATGAGCAGTTCTTC.

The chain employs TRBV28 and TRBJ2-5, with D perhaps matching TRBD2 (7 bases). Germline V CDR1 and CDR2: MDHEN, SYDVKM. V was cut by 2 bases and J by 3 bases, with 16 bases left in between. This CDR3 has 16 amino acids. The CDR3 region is CASSLLQGGWEETQYF. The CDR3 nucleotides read TGTGCCAGCAGTTTACTACAGGGAGGGTGGGAAGAGACCCAGTACTTC.

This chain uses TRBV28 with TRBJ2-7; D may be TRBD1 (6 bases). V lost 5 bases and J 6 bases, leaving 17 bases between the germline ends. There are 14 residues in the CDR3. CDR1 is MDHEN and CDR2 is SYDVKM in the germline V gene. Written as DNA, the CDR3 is TGTGCCAGCAGTCTCCTACAGGGTAGAGGCGAGCAGTACTTC. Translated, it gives CASSLLQGRGEQYF.

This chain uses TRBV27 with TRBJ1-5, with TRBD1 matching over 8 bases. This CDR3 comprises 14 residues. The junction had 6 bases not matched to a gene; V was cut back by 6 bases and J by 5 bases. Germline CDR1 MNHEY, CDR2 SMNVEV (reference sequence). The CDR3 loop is CASRPGQGYQPQHF. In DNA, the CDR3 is TGTGCCAGCAGGCCCGGACAGGGTTATCAGCCCCAGCATTTT.

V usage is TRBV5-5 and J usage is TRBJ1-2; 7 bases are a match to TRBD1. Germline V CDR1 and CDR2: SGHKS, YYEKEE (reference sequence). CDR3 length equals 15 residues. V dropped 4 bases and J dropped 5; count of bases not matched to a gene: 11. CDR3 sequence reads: CASSPQTGKGYGYTF. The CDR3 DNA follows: TGTGCCAGCAGCCCCCAGACAGGGAAAGGTTATGGCTACACCTTC.

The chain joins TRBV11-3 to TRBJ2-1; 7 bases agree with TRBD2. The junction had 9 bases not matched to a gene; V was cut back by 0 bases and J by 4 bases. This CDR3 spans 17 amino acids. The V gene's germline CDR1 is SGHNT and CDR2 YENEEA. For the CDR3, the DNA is TGTGCCAGCAGCTTAGATTTGAGTTCTAGCGGTTACAATGAGCAGTTCTTC. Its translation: CASSLDLSSSGYNEQFF.

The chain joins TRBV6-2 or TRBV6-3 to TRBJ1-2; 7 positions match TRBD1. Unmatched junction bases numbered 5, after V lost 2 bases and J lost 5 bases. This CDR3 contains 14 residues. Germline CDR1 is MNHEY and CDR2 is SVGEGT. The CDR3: CASSYQDRPYGYTF. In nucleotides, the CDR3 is TGTGCCAGCAGTTACCAGGACAGGCCGTATGGCTACACCTTC.

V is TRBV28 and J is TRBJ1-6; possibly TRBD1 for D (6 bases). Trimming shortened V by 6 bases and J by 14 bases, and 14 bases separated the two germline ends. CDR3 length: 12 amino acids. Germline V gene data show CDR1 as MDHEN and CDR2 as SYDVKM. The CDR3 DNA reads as TGTGCCAGCAGACAGACAGGCGGTGCCCTCCACTTT. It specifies CASRQTGGALHF.

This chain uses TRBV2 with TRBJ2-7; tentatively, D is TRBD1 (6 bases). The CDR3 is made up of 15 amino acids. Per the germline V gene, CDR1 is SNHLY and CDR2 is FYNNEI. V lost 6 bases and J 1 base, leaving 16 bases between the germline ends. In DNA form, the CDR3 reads TGTGCCAGCAGCGGTCGGCCGCAGGGGTCCTACGAGCAGTACTTC. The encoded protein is CASSGRPQGSYEQYF.

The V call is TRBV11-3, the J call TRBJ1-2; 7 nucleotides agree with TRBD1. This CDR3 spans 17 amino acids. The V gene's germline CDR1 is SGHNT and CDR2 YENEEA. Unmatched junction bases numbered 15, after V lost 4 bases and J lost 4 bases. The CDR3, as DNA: TGTGCCAGCAGCTCCTACCGAGAGACAGGGCAGGGCTATGGCTACACCTTC. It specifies CASSSYRETGQGYGYTF.

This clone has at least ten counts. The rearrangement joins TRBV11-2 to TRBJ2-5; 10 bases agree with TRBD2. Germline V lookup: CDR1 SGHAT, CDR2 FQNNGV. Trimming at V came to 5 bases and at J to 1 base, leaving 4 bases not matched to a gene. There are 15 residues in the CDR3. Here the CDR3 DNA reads TGTGCCAGCAGCCCAGCGGGGGGGTCCCAAGAGACCCAGTACTTC. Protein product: CASSPAGGSQETQYF.

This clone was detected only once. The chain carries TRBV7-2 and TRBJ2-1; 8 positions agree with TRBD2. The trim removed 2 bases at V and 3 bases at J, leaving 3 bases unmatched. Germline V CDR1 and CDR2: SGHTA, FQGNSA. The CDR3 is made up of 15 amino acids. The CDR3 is CASSLQAGDYNEQFF. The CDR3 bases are TGTGCCAGCAGCTTACAAGCGGGGGACTACAATGAGCAGTTCTTC.

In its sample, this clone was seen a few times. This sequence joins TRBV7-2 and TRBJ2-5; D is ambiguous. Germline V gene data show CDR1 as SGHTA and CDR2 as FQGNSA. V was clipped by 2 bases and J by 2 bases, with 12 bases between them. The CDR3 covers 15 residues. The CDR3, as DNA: TGTGCCAGCAGCTTAAGCTCTATCCAACAAGAGACCCAGTACTTC. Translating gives CASSLSSIQQETQYF.

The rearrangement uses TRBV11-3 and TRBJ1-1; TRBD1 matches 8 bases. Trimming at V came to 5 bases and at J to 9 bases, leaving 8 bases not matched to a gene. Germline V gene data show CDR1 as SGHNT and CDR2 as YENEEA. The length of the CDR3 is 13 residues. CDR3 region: CASSAGTGSKAFF. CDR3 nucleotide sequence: TGTGCCAGCAGCGCAGGGACAGGTTCCAAAGCTTTCTTT.

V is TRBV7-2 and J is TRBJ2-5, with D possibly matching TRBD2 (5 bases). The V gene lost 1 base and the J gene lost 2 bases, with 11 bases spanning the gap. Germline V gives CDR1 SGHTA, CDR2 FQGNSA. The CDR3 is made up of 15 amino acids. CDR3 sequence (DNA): TGTGCCAGCAGCTTAGGTGGACTTCCTCAAGAGACCCAGTACTTC. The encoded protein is CASSLGGLPQETQYF. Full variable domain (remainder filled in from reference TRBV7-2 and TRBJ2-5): GAGVSQSPSNKVTEKGKDVELRCDPISGHTALYWYRQSLGQGLEFLIYFQGNSAPDKSGLPSDRFSAERTGGSVSTLTIQRTQQEDSAVYLCASSLGGLPQETQYFGPGTRLLVL.